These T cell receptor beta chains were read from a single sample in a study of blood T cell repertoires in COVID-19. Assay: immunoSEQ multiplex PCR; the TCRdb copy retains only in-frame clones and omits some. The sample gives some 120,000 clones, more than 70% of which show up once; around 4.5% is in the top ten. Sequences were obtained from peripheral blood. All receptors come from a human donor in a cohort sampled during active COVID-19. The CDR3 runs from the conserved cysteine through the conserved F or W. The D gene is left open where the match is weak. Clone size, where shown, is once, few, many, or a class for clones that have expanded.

CDR3 protein: CAISESNKNTEAFF; CDR3 DNA: TGTGCCATCAGTGAAAGCAATAAGAACACTGAAGCTTTCTTT; V gene: TRBV10-3; clone size: once; J gene: TRBJ1-1; D gene: -
CDR3 protein: CASSVGILAGGPNWELFF; CDR3 DNA: TGTGCCAGCAGCGTAGGCATCCTAGCGGGAGGGCCGAACTGGGAGCTGTTTTTT; V gene: TRBV9; clone size: few; J gene: TRBJ2-2; D gene: TRBD2
CDR3 protein: CASSLAQGRNSPLHF; CDR3 DNA: TGTGCCAGCAGCTTGGCTCAGGGAAGGAATTCACCCCTCCACTTT; V gene: TRBV5-4; clone size: once; J gene: TRBJ1-6; D gene: -
CDR3 protein: CASSYSGQPYGYTF; CDR3 DNA: TGTGCCAGCAGTTACTCGGGACAGCCCTATGGCTACACCTTC; V gene: TRBV6-6; clone size: once; J gene: TRBJ1-2; D gene: TRBD1
CDR3 protein: CASSQTGSGSLAGELFF; CDR3 DNA: TGTGCCAGCAGTCAGACCGGTAGCGGGAGCTTGGCCGGGGAGCTGTTTTTT; V gene: TRBV27; clone size: -; J gene: TRBJ2-2; D gene: TRBD2
CDR3 protein: CASTLGASGRPPYNEQFF; CDR3 DNA: TGTGCCAGCACCTTGGGGGCTAGCGGGAGACCCCCTTACAATGAGCAGTTCTTC; V gene: TRBV5-4; clone size: -; J gene: TRBJ2-1; D gene: TRBD2
CDR3 protein: CASSQGGLAVYNEQFF; CDR3 DNA: TGCGCCAGCAGCCAAGGGGGACTAGCGGTTTACAATGAGCAGTTCTTC; V gene: TRBV4-3; clone size: -; J gene: TRBJ2-1; D gene: TRBD2
CDR3 protein: CASSAALQRPQADEQYF; CDR3 DNA: TGTGCCAGCAGTGCCGCCCTTCAAAGACCTCAGGCCGACGAGCAGTACTTC; V gene: TRBV6-2/TRBV6-3; clone size: -; J gene: TRBJ2-7; D gene: -
CDR3 protein: CASVAGGALGYTF; CDR3 DNA: TGTGCCAGCGTGGCGGGAGGGGCGCTTGGCTACACCTTC; V gene: TRBV28; clone size: -; J gene: TRBJ1-2; D gene: -
CDR3 protein: CASSPTGKETQYF; CDR3 DNA: TGTGCCAGCTCACCGACAGGGAAAGAGACCCAGTACTTC; V gene: TRBV18; clone size: -; J gene: TRBJ2-5; D gene: TRBD1
CDR3 protein: CASSPSGRIADTQYF; CDR3 DNA: TGTGCCAGCAGCCCTAGCGGGAGGATCGCAGATACGCAGTATTTT; V gene: TRBV5-6; clone size: -; J gene: TRBJ2-3; D gene: TRBD2
CDR3 protein: CASSLEGDTEAFF; CDR3 DNA: TGTGCCAGCAGCTTAGAAGGGGACACTGAAGCTTTCTTT; V gene: TRBV7-9; clone size: few; J gene: TRBJ1-1; D gene: -
CDR3 protein: CAIRASGGGGTEAFF; CDR3 DNA: TGTGCCATCAGAGCCAGCGGGGGCGGAGGCACTGAAGCTTTCTTT; V gene: TRBV10-3; clone size: -; J gene: TRBJ1-1; D gene: -
CDR3 protein: CASRGTGGTGANVLTF; CDR3 DNA: TGTGCCAGCAGGGGGACAGGGGGCACCGGGGCCAACGTCCTGACTTTC; V gene: TRBV7-2; clone size: once; J gene: TRBJ2-6; D gene: TRBD1
CDR3 protein: CATSDQAGGATDTQYF; CDR3 DNA: TGTGCCACCAGTGATCAGGCGGGGGGGGCCACAGATACGCAGTATTTT; V gene: TRBV24-1; clone size: -; J gene: TRBJ2-3; D gene: TRBD2
CDR3 protein: CASSALRRSDEAEAFF; CDR3 DNA: TGTGCCAGTAGTGCCCTTCGGAGGTCAGATGAAGCTGAAGCTTTCTTT; V gene: TRBV19; clone size: -; J gene: TRBJ1-1; D gene: -
CDR3 protein: CASSQKRVNEQFF; CDR3 DNA: TGCGCCAGCAGTCAGAAGCGAGTCAATGAGCAGTTCTTC; V gene: TRBV23-1; clone size: -; J gene: TRBJ2-1; D gene: -
CDR3 protein: CASGLSQGAPGNTIYF; CDR3 DNA: TGTGCTAGTGGTTTGTCACAGGGGGCCCCTGGAAACACCATATATTTT; V gene: TRBV12-5; clone size: -; J gene: TRBJ1-3; D gene: TRBD1
CDR3 protein: CASSPLGALPLHF; CDR3 DNA: TGTGCCAGCAGCCCCCTGGGGGCTTTACCCCTCCACTTT; V gene: TRBV28; clone size: once; J gene: TRBJ1-6; D gene: -
CDR3 protein: CASSLGIRGGQAFF; CDR3 DNA: TGTGCCAGCAGCTTGGGTATAAGGGGGGGACAAGCTTTCTTT; V gene: TRBV5-6; clone size: -; J gene: TRBJ1-1; D gene: -
CDR3 protein: CASSLDEGTGAPEAFF; CDR3 DNA: TGTGCCAGCAGCTTAGATGAGGGGACAGGGGCCCCTGAAGCTTTCTTT; V gene: TRBV11-3; clone size: -; J gene: TRBJ1-1; D gene: TRBD1
CDR3 protein: CASNNPGRGELFF; CDR3 DNA: TGTGCCAGCAACAATCCCGGGAGGGGGGAGCTGTTTTTT; V gene: TRBV11-3; clone size: -; J gene: TRBJ2-2; D gene: TRBD2
CDR3 protein: CALGLRDSYRYPMNTEAFF; CDR3 DNA: TGTGCCCTTGGACTCCGGGACAGTTATCGATACCCGATGAACACTGAAGCTTTCTTT; V gene: TRBV19; clone size: -; J gene: TRBJ1-1; D gene: TRBD1
CDR3 protein: CASGTSNEQFF; CDR3 DNA: TGTGCTTCAGGTACCTCCAATGAGCAGTTCTTC; V gene: TRBV11-2; clone size: -; J gene: TRBJ2-1; D gene: -
CDR3 protein: CASSTRTGGFGYTF; CDR3 DNA: TGTGCCAGCAGTACCCGGACAGGGGGCTTTGGCTACACCTTC; V gene: TRBV6-5; clone size: -; J gene: TRBJ1-2; D gene: TRBD1
CDR3 protein: CAWRMTGVLYGYTF; CDR3 DNA: TGTGCCTGGAGGATGACAGGGGTCCTCTATGGCTACACCTTC; V gene: TRBV30; clone size: -; J gene: TRBJ1-2; D gene: TRBD1
CDR3 protein: CASSQERGRVGGYGYTF; CDR3 DNA: TGCGCCAGCAGCCAAGAACGGGGCAGGGTGGGAGGATATGGCTACACCTTC; V gene: TRBV4-1; clone size: many; J gene: TRBJ1-2; D gene: -
CDR3 protein: CASSFGTGGEHIQYF; CDR3 DNA: TGTGCCAGCAGTTTTGGGACAGGGGGCGAGCACATTCAGTACTTC; V gene: TRBV28; clone size: few; J gene: TRBJ2-4; D gene: TRBD1
CDR3 protein: CASSSRTSGRDNEQFF; CDR3 DNA: TGTGCCAGCAGTTCCCGGACTAGCGGGAGAGACAATGAGCAGTTCTTC; V gene: TRBV3-1/TRBV3-2; clone size: -; J gene: TRBJ2-1; D gene: TRBD2
CDR3 protein: CSVLLATGANVLTF; CDR3 DNA: TGCAGCGTGCTACTAGCGACTGGGGCCAACGTCCTGACTTTC; V gene: TRBV29-1; clone size: -; J gene: TRBJ2-6; D gene: TRBD2
CDR3 protein: CATAGPLERQPQHF; CDR3 DNA: TGTGCCACCGCAGGGCCTCTGGAGAGACAGCCCCAGCATTTT; V gene: TRBV24-1; clone size: -; J gene: TRBJ1-5; D gene: -
CDR3 protein: CSVRTGRDQPQHF; CDR3 DNA: TGCAGCGTCAGGACAGGGCGAGATCAGCCCCAGCATTTT; V gene: TRBV29-1; clone size: -; J gene: TRBJ1-5; D gene: TRBD1
CDR3 protein: CASSYRGGSSYNEQFF; CDR3 DNA: TGTGCCAGCAGTTACCGCGGCGGCAGCTCCTACAATGAGCAGTTCTTC; V gene: TRBV6-5; clone size: -; J gene: TRBJ2-1; D gene: -
CDR3 protein: CASSHRPLGGNEQFF; CDR3 DNA: TGTGCCAGCAGCCACCGGCCCCTAGGAGGCAATGAGCAGTTCTTC; V gene: TRBV6-5; clone size: -; J gene: TRBJ2-1; D gene: -
CDR3 protein: CASSLGQGAVELFF; CDR3 DNA: TGTGCCAGCAGCTTAGGTCAGGGGGCCGTGGAGCTGTTTTTT; V gene: TRBV7-9; clone size: -; J gene: TRBJ2-2; D gene: TRBD1
CDR3 protein: CASTPPLRNTEAFF; CDR3 DNA: TGTGCCAGCACCCCACCCCTGAGGAACACTGAAGCTTTCTTT; V gene: TRBV28; clone size: -; J gene: TRBJ1-1; D gene: -
CDR3 protein: CASSLWSGRARETQYF; CDR3 DNA: TGTGCCAGCAGCTTATGGAGCGGGAGGGCCAGGGAGACCCAGTACTTC; V gene: TRBV11-3; clone size: -; J gene: TRBJ2-5; D gene: TRBD2
CDR3 protein: CASIRDWGDTQYF; CDR3 DNA: TGTGCCAGTATCCGGGACTGGGGGGATACGCAGTATTTT; V gene: TRBV2; clone size: -; J gene: TRBJ2-3; D gene: -
CDR3 protein: CASSQASPTQYF; CDR3 DNA: TGTGCCAGCAGCCAAGCCTCCCCTACGCAGTATTTT; V gene: TRBV3-1/TRBV3-2; clone size: -; J gene: TRBJ2-3; D gene: -
CDR3 protein: CSASPSTDTQYF; CDR3 DNA: TGCAGTGCTAGTCCCTCCACAGATACGCAGTATTTT; V gene: TRBV20-1; clone size: -; J gene: TRBJ2-3; D gene: -
CDR3 protein: CASSPEGDQPQHF; CDR3 DNA: TGTGCCAGCAGCCCCGAAGGGGATCAGCCCCAGCATTTT; V gene: TRBV3-1/TRBV3-2; clone size: -; J gene: TRBJ1-5; D gene: -
CDR3 protein: CASIPSGSVNTIYF; CDR3 DNA: TGTGCCAGCATCCCCTCCGGGTCAGTAAACACCATATATTTT; V gene: TRBV6-5; clone size: -; J gene: TRBJ1-3; D gene: -
CDR3 protein: CASSQPLGGQETQYF; CDR3 DNA: TGTGCCAGCAGCCAACCCCTCGGGGGCCAAGAGACCCAGTACTTC; V gene: TRBV3-1/TRBV3-2; clone size: once; J gene: TRBJ2-5; D gene: -
CDR3 protein: CATSDGSGQGTYHHSYNEQFF; CDR3 DNA: TGTGCCACCAGTGATGGATCGGGACAGGGGACTTACCACCACTCCTACAATGAGCAGTTCTTC; V gene: TRBV24-1; clone size: -; J gene: TRBJ2-1; D gene: TRBD1
CDR3 protein: CASSRDFGSEAFF; CDR3 DNA: TGTGCCAGCAGCCGGGACTTCGGGTCTGAAGCTTTCTTT; V gene: TRBV14; clone size: -; J gene: TRBJ1-1; D gene: -
CDR3 protein: CASSAGLAGGPVSETQYF; CDR3 DNA: TGCGCCAGCAGCGCGGGACTAGCGGGGGGGCCAGTTTCAGAGACCCAGTACTTC; V gene: TRBV5-1; clone size: -; J gene: TRBJ2-5; D gene: TRBD2
CDR3 protein: CATDEGAGYGYTF; CDR3 DNA: TGTGCCACCGACGAGGGGGCAGGCTATGGCTACACCTTC; V gene: TRBV18; clone size: once; J gene: TRBJ1-2; D gene: TRBD1
CDR3 protein: CASSSSRPGGHGYTF; CDR3 DNA: TGTGCCAGTAGTTCATCTAGACCCGGCGGACACGGCTACACCTTC; V gene: TRBV19; clone size: -; J gene: TRBJ1-2; D gene: -
CDR3 protein: CASSPRPGTSGYNEQFF; CDR3 DNA: TGTGCCAGCAGCCCGCGACCCGGGACTAGCGGCTACAATGAGCAGTTCTTC; V gene: TRBV7-9; clone size: -; J gene: TRBJ2-1; D gene: TRBD2
CDR3 protein: CASSYPAQQGWGTEAFF; CDR3 DNA: TGTGCCAGCAGTTATCCCGCACAACAGGGTTGGGGCACTGAAGCTTTCTTT; V gene: TRBV6-2/TRBV6-3; clone size: -; J gene: TRBJ1-1; D gene: -
CDR3 protein: CASSLARAGQVYSGNTIYF; CDR3 DNA: TGTGCCAGCAGCTTAGCGAGGGCGGGACAGGTGTACTCTGGAAACACCATATATTTT; V gene: TRBV7-6; clone size: -; J gene: TRBJ1-3; D gene: TRBD1
CDR3 protein: CASSYSNQGAETQYF; CDR3 DNA: TGTGCCAGCAGTTACTCCAATCAAGGGGCGGAGACCCAGTACTTC; V gene: TRBV6-2/TRBV6-3; clone size: once; J gene: TRBJ2-5; D gene: -
CDR3 protein: CSASSDRPEAFF; CDR3 DNA: TGCAGTGCTAGTAGCGACAGGCCTGAAGCTTTCTTT; V gene: TRBV20-1; clone size: few; J gene: TRBJ1-1; D gene: -
CDR3 protein: CASRLAGIGGSGPNIQYF; CDR3 DNA: TGTGCAAGTCGCTTAGCGGGTATCGGTGGTAGCGGGCCAAACATTCAGTACTTC; V gene: TRBV12-2; clone size: -; J gene: TRBJ2-4; D gene: -